This T cell receptor beta chain was identified during a study of blood T cell repertoires in COVID-19. On the study more broadly: Material from acute and convalescent COVID-19 was sourced from the United States, Italy and Spain. Sources were T cells, B-cell-depleted T cells, or PBMCs; the material itself was cDNA or gDNA.

Data came from immunoSEQ multiplex PCR; TCRdb stores just in-frame clones and leaves some out. Among over 30,000 clones, roughly 85% were seen once, and the ten largest hold 3% to 4%. This TCR was sampled from a man aged 45-65 years with acute or convalescent COVID-19. Sequencing was done on a sample of peripheral blood.

CDR3 nucleotides: TGTGCCAGCAGCCGACAGGGAAACTCCTACGAGCAGTACTTC. This translates into CASSRQGNSYEQYF. The chain links TRBV9 to TRBJ2-7; 7 bases align to TRBD1. V trimming: 4 bases; J trimming: 0 bases; junction bases outside the gene matches: 4. This CDR3 is 14 amino acids long. Germline lookup yields CDR1 SGDLS and CDR2 YYNGEE.